The following is a T cell receptor (beta chain) sequence with its context. This clone appeared a single time. No antigen is known for it. No much larger clonotype is one base removed from it; base qualities were not supplied. TCRbeta CDR3 regions were amplified from genomic DNA using the immunoSEQ Assay, a bias-controlled multiplex PCR. Concerning the study's data processing: The number of nucleated cells in each sample was estimated from the amplification of reference gene primers within the assay. Sequence reads were collapsed and filtered to measure the absolute abundance of every unique TCRbeta CDR3 rearrangement. For each sample, productive Simpson clonality was calculated as the square root of Simpson's diversity index over productive rearrangements. Entries here come from immuneACCESS through TCRdb and include only in-frame sequences with V and J called. Some clones fail to appear in such tables; in the studies checked, an unresolved V gene covers under half of the shortfall, and the cause of the remainder is unknown. For V, J and clone size, that table is used; D and trimming come from the DNA. The sample records fewer than 250,000 clones, 86% of which are singletons. About 3.8% of the sample belongs to the ten largest clones.

Reading the germline V gene gives CDR1 SGHTA and CDR2 FQGNSA. The V and J ends are trimmed by 5 bases and 7 bases, leaving 9 bases between them. The CDR3 starts with the cysteine, ends with the phenylalanine, and has 12 residues. The kept DNA is CDR3 alone, 36 bases in frame from the first base. This record comes from a study of blood T cell repertoires in COVID-19 (dated by TCRdb to the early 2020s). Context from the whole study: Samples covering the acute and convalescent phases of COVID-19 were provided by collaborators in the United States, Italy and Spain. The material from the prospective study consisted of cDNA or gDNA derived from T cells, B-cell-depleted T cells, or PBMCs. Subjects who had been exposed to COVID-19, were actively infected with it, or had recovered from it provided the deeply sampled blood TCRbeta repertoires that made up the dataset. A freely available public database, intended as a resource for researchers studying the immune response to SARS-CoV-2, is where the repertoires were released. Samples came from the ongoing ImmuneRACE study (first 160 participants) plus 1,254 subjects from 6 global collaborators. Nearly every sample came with metadata listing a de-identified subject ID, COVID-19 status, age in years and sex. Where available, HLA class I and class II types were taken from metadata supplied by the sample provider and were not determined by assay-based typing.

Participants in the prospective study were aged about 18 to 95 years, lived in 20 to 25 United States geographic areas, and enrolled through a virtual design. To assign participants to cohorts, the prospective study relied on clinical history that participants themselves reported in a screening survey and a study questionnaire. In the prospective study, whole blood, serum and a nasopharyngeal or oropharyngeal swab were collected from each participant by mobile phlebotomists. Prospective study participants could optionally give additional blood draws and questionnaires over an approximately 2-month period. Prospective study blood samples were shipped either frozen or at room temperature before DNA extraction. The study at large found these results: Clinical and demographic metadata were provided uncurated, with the amount varying by source and participant.

The material sequenced was PBMCs or T cells enriched from blood (not recorded which). The chain was built from TRBV7-2 and TRBJ1-5; the D gene assignment is ambiguous. The receptor comes from a woman aged 40 to 50 with acute COVID-19. CDR3 sequence: CASSPPGQPQHF. The sequence in DNA is TGTGCCAGCAGCCCACCGGGACAGCCCCAGCATTTT.